A few counts support the clone carrying this TCR beta chain. This record belongs to a study of human T cells and chemical hapten exposure. Overall study context: DPC at 2% was the sensitizing agent, placed on around 2 cm by around 2 cm of upper inner arm skin.

CDR3 size: 17 residues. Germline V gives CDR1 DFQATT, CDR2 SNEGSKA (reference sequence). V was clipped by 5 bases and J by 0 bases; unmatched bases: 9. TCRdb redid the calling of the RACE reads with MiXCR, one entry per CDR3 protein. The sample records some 89,000 distinct CDR3 sequences, around 25% being singletons. Time point: patch test 3, about 24 weeks after DPC sensitization. Treatment specified: therapeutic diphenylcyclopropenone sensitization with weekly scalp DPC. The V and J genes are TRBV20-1 and TRBJ2-1; TRBD1 matches 11 bases. This specimen consisted of whole blood, obtained in connection with sensitization to the hapten diphenylcyclopropenone (DPC). The sequence was collected from a man aged 40-55 years with alopecia areata. Some clones in this sample may be carry-over from other donors' samples. CDR3 protein: CSASVDRGLSSYNEQFF. CDR3 sequence (DNA): TGCAGTGCTTCCGTGGACAGGGGGCTTAGCTCCTACAATGAGCAGTTCTTC.